This T cell receptor (beta chain) was recovered during a study of T cells after yellow fever vaccination. Study results and caveats: Subsequent booster samples again held most clones from primary vaccination (roughly 96% CD4, over 80% CD8).

TCRdb used MiXCR to reprocess the 5' RACE reads, holding one entry per CDR3 protein. The data hold nearly 550,000 distinct CDR3 sequences, with approximately 21% observed a single time. Of note for this clonotype: Its target is unknown.

The ends were cut back, 0 bases at V and 7 bases at J, with 17 bases in the middle. The CDR3 is 15 residues long. From germline, CDR1 is SGDLS and CDR2 YYNGEE. The J gene is TRBJ2-7, the V gene TRBV9; TRBD1 or TRBD2 may be the D gene (7 bases each). This specimen was PBMCs, taken 15 days after the yellow fever booster vaccination. This receptor was taken from a man aged 25-45 years who received the YFV17D yellow fever vaccine. This CDR3 reads CASSVDPGGAREQYF. In nucleotides, the CDR3 is TGTGCCAGCAGCGTAGATCCAGGGGGGGCGCGAGAGCAGTACTTC.